Presented here are 18 T cell receptor beta chains from one specimen sequenced in a study of blood T cell repertoires in COVID-19. Sequencing was performed with immunoSEQ multiplex PCR; in TCRdb, only in-frame clones are kept and a portion is missing. The profile covers 160,000 or so clones, with 84% appearing a single time and nearly 15% taken by the ten largest. Sequencing used PBMCs or T cells enriched from blood (not recorded which). Every receptor here comes from a man aged 50-59 years who had recovered from COVID-19.

The chain has TRBV7-7 and TRBJ2-7, with D possibly being TRBD2 (5 bases). Deletions cut 1 base from V and 6 bases from J, with 10 bases between. From germline, CDR1 is SSHAT and CDR2 FNYEAQ (reference sequence). There are 13 residues in the CDR3. The CDR3 region is CASSLDSGFEQYF. The CDR3 nucleotides read TGTGCCAGCAGCTTAGACTCGGGGTTCGAGCAGTACTTC.

The chain carries TRBV7-9 and TRBJ1-1; D call uncertain. V was shortened by 1 base and J by 6 bases, with 9 bases between the two germline ends. The CDR3 extends over 13 amino acids. CDR1 and CDR2 from the germline V gene are SEHNR and FQNEAQ (reference sequence). CDR3 residues: CASSLVGPAEAFF. The CDR3 coding sequence is TGTGCCAGCAGCTTAGTTGGGCCCGCTGAAGCTTTCTTT.

The genes are TRBV6-5 and TRBJ1-1, with no clear D. V lost 5 bases, J lost 5 bases, and 9 bases lay in between. The CDR3 runs 12 residues. Germline V gene data show CDR1 as MNHEY and CDR2 as SVGAGI. The CDR3 loop is CASSLAGTEAFF. The CDR3, as DNA: TGTGCCAGCAGTCTTGCGGGGACTGAAGCTTTCTTT.

A few counts support this clone. This rearrangement joins TRBV19 to TRBJ1-5; D is unresolved. The germline V and J ends were trimmed by 5 bases and 1 base, with 6 bases remaining between them. This CDR3 has 13 amino acids. Germline CDR1 is LNHDA and CDR2 is SQIVND (reference sequence). CDR3 bases: TGTGCCAGTAGTTACACGAGCAATCAGCCCCAGCATTTT. Protein product: CASSYTSNQPQHF. The complete variable domain, with remaining parts taken from reference TRBV19 and TRBJ1-5, reads DGGITQSPKYLFRKEGQNVTLSCEQNLNHDAMYWYRQDPGQGLRLIYYSQIVNDFQKGDIAEGYSVSREKKESFPLTVTSAQKNPTAFYLCASSYTSNQPQHFGDGTRLSIL.

J is TRBJ2-2 and V is TRBV6-6, with 7 bases lining up with TRBD1. The CDR3 has 16 residues. Germline V gives CDR1 MNHNY, CDR2 SVGAGI (reference sequence). V gave up 2 bases and J gave up 6 bases; unmatched junction bases: 9. In nucleotides, the CDR3 is TGTGCCAGCAGTTACGTTGAAGGGGGCACATCCGGGGAGCTGTTTTTT. Translation gives CASSYVEGGTSGELFF.

The rearrangement links TRBV11-2 to TRBJ1-2; TRBD1 matches at 9 bases. J lost 3 bases, V lost 4 bases, and 12 bases had no gene match. This CDR3 has 17 amino acids. Germline V gives CDR1 SGHAT, CDR2 FQNNGV. This CDR3 is CASSSLRGTGKDYGYTF. The CDR3 DNA reads TGTGCCAGCAGCTCCCTACGCGGGACAGGGAAGGACTATGGCTACACCTTC.

The CDR3, as DNA: TGCGCCAGCAGCCAAGGCGGCCGGATATACGAGCAGTACTTC. The encoded protein is CASSQGGRIYEQYF. The J gene is TRBJ2-7, the V gene TRBV4-1, with D uncertain. Germline assignment: CDR1 MGHRA and CDR2 YSYEKL. CDR3 length: 14 amino acids. V was trimmed by 1 base and J by 4 bases, leaving 11 bases between them.

This chain links TRBV6-5 with TRBJ2-5; 10 bases map to TRBD2. The CDR3 consists of 14 residues. V trimming: 2 bases; J trimming: 4 bases; junction bases outside the gene matches: 1. In germline, CDR1 is MNHEY, CDR2 SVGAGI. The CDR3 loop is CASSYSGGGETQYF. CDR3 nucleotide sequence: TGTGCCAGCAGTTACAGCGGGGGGGGAGAGACCCAGTACTTC.

This clone was counted at least ten times. The rearrangement links TRBV6-5 to TRBJ2-1; perhaps TRBD1 as D (6 bases). CDR3 length: 15 residues. The germline V gene has CDR1 MNHEY and CDR2 SVGAGI. Trimming cost V 6 bases and J 5 bases, with 17 bases left between them. The CDR3: CASRKGVANNNEQFF. The DNA for the CDR3 is TGTGCCAGCAGAAAGGGGGTTGCGAATAACAATGAGCAGTTCTTC.

This clone appeared a single time. The chain employs TRBV7-3 and TRBJ2-7; no firm D call. The V gene lost 5 bases and the J gene lost 2 bases, with 10 bases spanning the gap. This CDR3 comprises 13 residues. The V gene's germline CDR1 is SGHTA and CDR2 FQGTGA. The CDR3 protein is CASSPWPPYEQYF. In DNA form, the CDR3 reads TGTGCCAGCAGCCCTTGGCCTCCCTACGAGCAGTACTTC.

CDR3 sequence: CASSIHRDQPQHF. CDR3 DNA: TGTGCCAGCAGTATCCACAGGGACCAGCCCCAGCATTTT. V and J are TRBV6-5 and TRBJ1-5; TRBD1 is a possible D gene (6 bases). This CDR3 has 13 residues. The germline V gene encodes CDR1 MNHEY and CDR2 SVGAGI. V was cut by 5 bases and J by 7 bases, with 12 bases left in between.

The V and J genes are TRBV14 and TRBJ2-2; D is perhaps TRBD2 (5 bases). Trimming removed 0 bases from V and 5 bases from J, with 16 bases in between. This CDR3 spans 17 amino acids. Germline-derived CDR1 and CDR2 are SGHDN and FVKESK. CDR3 residues: CASSQDGRGRQTGELFF. The CDR3 DNA is TGTGCCAGCAGCCAAGATGGGAGAGGGCGGCAAACCGGGGAGCTGTTTTTT.

The chain combines TRBV18 with TRBJ2-5; D is uncertain. Germline-derived CDR1 and CDR2 are KGHSH and LQKENI. This CDR3 has 14 residues. V was shortened by 3 bases and J by 4 bases, with 12 bases between the two germline ends. In DNA, the CDR3 is TGTGCCAGCTCACCCCCGGGTGCGAGAGAGACCCAGTACTTC. This codes for CASSPPGARETQYF.

V usage is TRBV28 and J usage is TRBJ1-2; D unclear. The CDR3 consists of 12 residues. Trimming shortened V by 4 bases and J by 0 bases, and 3 bases separated the two germline ends. Germline CDR1 and CDR2: MDHEN and SYDVKM. The CDR3 bases are TGTGCCAGCAGTTCCACTAACTATGGCTACACCTTC. Translated, it gives CASSSTNYGYTF.

V and J are TRBV5-1 and TRBJ1-1; 7 nucleotides agree with TRBD1. V lost 2 bases, J lost 7 bases, and 5 bases stayed unmatched. Germline V gene lookup returns CDR1 SGHRS and CDR2 YFSETQ. The CDR3 runs to 13 residues. The CDR3 is CASSLNRGNEAFF. In DNA, the CDR3 is TGCGCCAGCAGCTTAAACAGGGGTAATGAAGCTTTCTTT.

The chain recombines TRBV11-2 with TRBJ2-2; possible D gene TRBD2, 5 bases. V was cut by 4 bases and J by 0 bases, with 12 bases left in between. CDR3 length: 16 residues. Germline V CDR1 and CDR2: SGHAT, FQNNGV. CDR3 in amino acids: CASSSRNSANTGELFF. The CDR3, as DNA: TGTGCCAGCAGCTCTAGAAATAGCGCGAACACCGGGGAGCTGTTTTTT.

V gene TRBV20-1 combines with J gene TRBJ2-1; 8 nucleotides agree with TRBD2. The CDR3 covers 13 residues. The ends lost 3 bases at V and 7 bases at J; junction bases unmatched: 5. The V gene's germline CDR1 is DFQATT and CDR2 SNEGSKA (reference sequence). CDR3: CSASRGGKNEQFF. The CDR3 nucleotides are TGCAGTGCTAGTCGGGGGGGCAAGAATGAGCAGTTCTTC.

The chain is built from TRBV2 and TRBJ2-1; 8 bases line up with TRBD2. Germline V CDR1 and CDR2: SNHLY, FYNNEI. Germline trimming cut 2 bases from V and 10 bases from J; bases unmatched to any gene: 7. CDR3 length: 14 amino acids. CDR3 sequence reads: CASSESSGYGEQFF. The DNA of the CDR3 is TGTGCCAGCAGTGAATCTAGCGGGTATGGCGAGCAGTTCTTC.